Following are 20 T cell receptor beta chains from one sample sequenced in a study of control samples from healthy donors and cancer patients. TCRdb keeps only in-frame clones here, not all; method: immunoSEQ multiplex PCR. The sample has over 100,000 clones, roughly 90% seen once. The specimen sequenced was blood. The receptors here all came from a man younger than 35 in good health.

The genes are TRBV9 and TRBJ2-1; TRBD2 matches at 10 bases. The junction had 3 bases not matched to a gene; V was cut back by 0 bases and J by 0 bases. CDR1 is SGDLS and CDR2 is YYNGEE in the germline V gene. The length of the CDR3 is 17 residues. CDR3 coding DNA: TGTGCCAGCAGCGTAGACCTAGCGGGAGACTCCTACAATGAGCAGTTCTTC. It is translated as CASSVDLAGDSYNEQFF.

This chain uses TRBV12-3 or TRBV12-4 with TRBJ1-1; no definite D call. Trimming removed 6 bases at V and 1 base at J, with 9 bases between. The CDR3 consists of 13 residues. Written as DNA, the CDR3 is TGTGCCAGCAGGGTAGGGCGGAACACTGAAGCTTTCTTT. Its protein product is CASRVGRNTEAFF.

The sample holds a few counts of this clone. The V and J genes are TRBV18 and TRBJ2-3; possibly TRBD1 or TRBD2 for D (5 bases each). The CDR3 is 14 residues long. The V gene's germline CDR1 is KGHSH and CDR2 LQKENI. Deletions cut 4 bases from V and 5 bases from J, with 13 bases between. The CDR3 sequence is CASSLAGSVDTQYF. DNA of the CDR3: TGTGCCAGCTCACTGGCAGGGAGCGTAGATACGCAGTATTTT.

The CDR3 spells CASGLDTLREQFF. The CDR3 DNA is TGTGCTAGTGGTTTGGATACGCTCCGTGAGCAGTTCTTC. The chain recombines TRBV12-5 with TRBJ2-1; D uncertain. Trimming shortened V by 1 base and J by 9 bases, and 10 bases separated the two germline ends. CDR3 length equals 13 residues. In germline, CDR1 is LGHNT, CDR2 FRNRAP.

V and J are TRBV2 and TRBJ2-5; 10 positions match TRBD2. With V trimmed by 2 bases and J by 1 base, 1 base remained unmatched. The CDR3 contains 15 residues. CDR1 SNHLY and CDR2 FYNNEI come from the germline V gene. The CDR3 sequence: CASSESGGAQETQYF. Here the CDR3 DNA reads TGTGCCAGCAGTGAAAGCGGGGGGGCCCAAGAGACCCAGTACTTC.

The chain couples TRBV11-2 to TRBJ1-1; TRBD1 matches at 10 bases. CDR3 length: 16 amino acids. Germline assignment: CDR1 SGHAT and CDR2 FQNNGV. The V and J ends lost 8 bases and 2 bases, in that order; junction bases with no gene match: 11. In nucleotides, the CDR3 is TGTGCCAGCGGCCAAGTTAGGACAGGGGGTAACACTGAAGCTTTCTTT. Its protein product is CASGQVRTGGNTEAFF.

This rearrangement joins TRBV6-2 or TRBV6-3 to TRBJ1-1, with TRBD1 matching over 7 bases. The CDR3 length is 18 residues. Germline values: CDR1 MNHEY, CDR2 SVGEGT. Trimming removed 6 bases from V and 0 bases from J; junction bases left unmatched: 16. The CDR3 spells CASRPGQELRNLNTEAFF. For the CDR3, the DNA is TGTGCCAGCAGACCTGGACAGGAGCTAAGGAACTTGAACACTGAAGCTTTCTTT.

CDR3 nucleotide sequence: TGCGCCAGCAGCTTGGGTCCGGCCAACTATGGCTACACCTTC. Translation gives CASSLGPANYGYTF. J is TRBJ1-2 and V is TRBV5-1; D call uncertain. CDR3 length: 14 amino acids. V dropped 0 bases and J dropped 2 bases, with 8 bases sitting between them. Germline CDR1 and CDR2: SGHRS and YFSETQ.

This chain links TRBV5-4 with TRBJ2-7, with 8 positions matching TRBD1. The V gene's germline CDR1 is SGHNT and CDR2 YYREEE (reference sequence). V trimming: 4 bases; J trimming: 4 bases; junction bases outside the gene matches: 7. This CDR3 spans 14 amino acids. CDR3 residues: CASSMRDRPYEQYF. CDR3 bases: TGTGCCAGCAGCATGCGGGACAGGCCTTACGAGCAGTACTTC.

This rearrangement joins TRBV5-6 to TRBJ1-1; D remains ambiguous. Germline V gene data show CDR1 as SGHDT and CDR2 as YYEEEE. V was trimmed by 7 bases and J by 0 bases, leaving 13 bases between them. The CDR3 sequence is 14 residues long. The CDR3 reads CASSLGPMNTEAFF. In DNA form, the CDR3 reads TGTGCCAGCTCACTAGGGCCTATGAACACTGAAGCTTTCTTT. The full variable domain, rest sourced from reference TRBV5-6 and TRBJ1-1, is DAGVTQSPTHLIKTRGQQVTLRCSPKSGHDTVSWYQQALGQGPQFIFQYYEEEERQRGNFPDRFSGHQFPNYSSELNVNALLLGDSALYLCASSLGPMNTEAFFGQGTRLTVV.

The J gene is TRBJ1-2, the V gene TRBV10-3; D may be TRBD1 (6 bases). This CDR3 comprises 13 residues. CDR1 is ENHRY and CDR2 is SYGVKD in the germline V gene. V lost 2 bases to trimming and J lost 8 bases, with 12 bases between them. The CDR3 DNA reads TGTGCCATCAGTGAGGACAGGCTAAGGGGCTACACCTTC. Translated, it gives CAISEDRLRGYTF.

The chain recombines TRBV19 with TRBJ2-2, with 10 bases that match TRBD2. V shed 4 bases and J 6 bases; nucleotides not matched to a gene: 5. The germline gives CDR1 LNHDA, CDR2 SQIVND (reference sequence). The CDR3 loop spans 15 amino acids. The CDR3 loop reads CASSTASGGSGELFF. The CDR3 DNA follows: TGTGCCAGTAGTACGGCTAGCGGGGGATCCGGGGAGCTGTTTTTT.

The rearrangement joins TRBV30 to TRBJ1-3; D is undetermined. The length of the CDR3 is 15 residues. V lost 0 bases, J lost 0 bases, and 9 bases lay in between. CDR1 and CDR2 from the germline V gene are GTSNPN and SVGIG (reference sequence). The chain's CDR3 is CAWSVGINSGNTIYF. The CDR3 bases are TGTGCCTGGAGTGTGGGGATCAACTCTGGAAACACCATATATTTT.

The J gene is TRBJ1-4, the V gene TRBV5-1; D call uncertain. V gave up 5 bases and J gave up 4 bases, with 15 bases separating them. This CDR3 is 15 amino acids long. The V gene's germline CDR1 is SGHRS and CDR2 YFSETQ. CDR3 sequence reads: CASSSGAALNEKLFF. CDR3 bases: TGCGCCAGCAGTTCAGGCGCAGCCCTTAATGAAAAACTGTTTTTT.

V usage is TRBV7-9 and J usage is TRBJ1-2, with D unclear. This CDR3 spans 15 amino acids. Between the trimmed V and J ends, which lost 2 bases and 2 bases, there was a span of 12 bases. Germline V CDR1 and CDR2: SEHNR, FQNEAQ (reference sequence). The CDR3 reads CASSLPGGSNYGYTF. The CDR3 coding sequence is TGTGCCAGCAGCTTACCAGGAGGTTCCAACTATGGCTACACCTTC.

The CDR3 sequence is CASSFGANYGYTF. The CDR3 DNA is TGTGCCAGCAGTTTTGGTGCTAACTATGGCTACACCTTC. V is TRBV12-3 or TRBV12-4 and J is TRBJ1-2; D not resolved. The CDR3 consists of 13 residues. V lost 3 bases, J lost 0 bases, and 5 bases lay in between.

The chain couples TRBV4-2 to TRBJ2-1; D perhaps matches TRBD1 (6 bases). Trimming pared 1 base from V and 1 base from J, leaving 14 bases between. This CDR3 contains 17 residues. The germline V gene encodes CDR1 LGHNA and CDR2 YNFKEQ. This CDR3 reads CASSQVPGGGSYNEQFF. For the CDR3, the DNA is TGTGCCAGCAGCCAAGTTCCTGGGGGCGGATCCTACAATGAGCAGTTCTTC.

The rearrangement joins TRBV6-2 or TRBV6-3 to TRBJ2-5, with D unclear. The V end lost 2 bases, the J end lost 1 base, and 8 bases lay between the germline ends. Germline assignment: CDR1 MNHEY and CDR2 SVGEGT. The CDR3 contains 14 residues. The CDR3 bases are TGTGCCAGCAGTTACGGGCAGAGCCAAGAGACCCAGTACTTC. The encoded protein is CASSYGQSQETQYF.

This rearrangement joins TRBV5-6 to TRBJ1-2; D not certain. The germline V and J ends were trimmed by 3 bases and 2 bases, with 2 bases remaining between them. The CDR3 length is 11 residues. Germline V gene data show CDR1 as SGHDT and CDR2 as YYEEEE. The CDR3 DNA reads TGTGCCAGCAGCTCCAACTATGGCTACACCTTC. Translated, it gives CASSSNYGYTF.

The chain has TRBV18 and TRBJ2-1; 8 bases line up with TRBD2. V shed 1 base, J shed 4 bases, and the junction held 3 bases outside the gene matches. In germline, CDR1 is KGHSH, CDR2 LQKENI. This CDR3 region has 15 residues. The CDR3 region is CASSPLAGTYNEQFF. The CDR3 DNA reads as TGTGCCAGCTCACCACTAGCGGGGACGTACAATGAGCAGTTCTTC.